One and the same sample provided the 18 T cell receptor beta chains below, sequenced in a study of shared clonotypes between healthy human individuals. TCRdb keeps only in-frame clones here, not all; method: immunoSEQ multiplex PCR. The sample carries nearly 1 million clones, around 80% recorded once. The sample comprised memory CD4+ T cells sorted from blood. Subset given: CD45RA-negative fraction. The source of these receptors is a young man in good health.

This chain links TRBV6-5 with TRBJ2-2; no firm D call. Germline assignment: CDR1 MNHEY and CDR2 SVGAGI. The CDR3 runs to 10 residues. The V end lost 8 bases, the J end lost 5 bases, and 3 bases lay between the germline ends. The CDR3 region has the DNA TGTGCCAGCGCGACCGGGGAGCTGTTTTTT. This gives the protein CASATGELFF.

The CDR3 DNA reads as TGTGCCAGCAGCTCGAGGATGGATTTACAGGGCCCGAGGACTGAAGCTTTCTTT. Translating gives CASSSRMDLQGPRTEAFF. V is TRBV7-8 and J is TRBJ1-1, with a possible D match to TRBD1 (6 bases). V lost 4 bases and J 5 bases, leaving 26 bases between the germline ends. Per germline, CDR1 SGHVS and CDR2 FQNEAQ. This CDR3 comprises 18 residues.

The table lists this clone with a few counts. The rearrangement joins TRBV7-2 to TRBJ2-7; 8 nucleotides line up with TRBD1. Germline loops: CDR1 SGHTA, CDR2 FQGNSA. Trimming cost V 5 bases and J 3 bases; bases outside gene matches: 9. CDR3 length: 15 amino acids. The CDR3 loop reads CASSQMQGAVYEQYF. The CDR3 nucleotides read TGTGCCAGCAGCCAGATGCAGGGGGCCGTCTACGAGCAGTACTTC.

The rearrangement links TRBV29-1 to TRBJ1-1, with D perhaps matching TRBD1 (6 bases). Germline V gene sequence: CDR1 SQVTM, CDR2 ANQGSEA. Trimming took off 7 bases at V and 2 bases at J, with 14 bases between the two ends. CDR3 size: 13 residues. The CDR3 is CSALGGANTEAFF. CDR3 bases: TGCAGCGCCCTAGGGGGGGCCAACACTGAAGCTTTCTTT.

The rearrangement uses TRBV6-5 and TRBJ1-1, with 10 bases fitting TRBD1. This CDR3 is built from 15 residues. The V segment lost 6 bases and the J segment 5 bases; nucleotides outside the gene matches: 9. Germline-derived CDR1 and CDR2 are MNHEY and SVGAGI. The CDR3 sequence is CASSPGQGRGTEAFF. CDR3 nucleotide sequence: TGTGCCAGCAGCCCGGGACAGGGGAGGGGGACTGAAGCTTTCTTT.

This clone has just one count. This rearrangement joins TRBV29-1 to TRBJ2-7; D perhaps matches TRBD1 (6 bases). The CDR3 is 12 residues long. Trimming cost V 4 bases and J 2 bases, with 9 bases left between them. Germline CDR1 and CDR2: SQVTM and ANQGSEA. The DNA of the CDR3 is TGCAGCGTTGTAAGGGACACCTACGAGCAGTACTTC. This gives the protein CSVVRDTYEQYF.

J is TRBJ1-2 and V is TRBV5-1; possible D gene TRBD1, 5 bases. Trimming stripped 0 bases from V and 4 bases from J, with 16 bases between. The germline V gene encodes CDR1 SGHRS and CDR2 YFSETQ. CDR3 size: 16 residues. The CDR3 region has the DNA TGCGCCAGCAGCTTGGGGCAGGGAGTCACGGGCTATGGCTACACCTTC. It translates to CASSLGQGVTGYGYTF.

The chain joins TRBV15 to TRBJ1-5, with 8 bases lining up with TRBD1. Per germline, CDR1 LNHNV and CDR2 YYDKDF (reference sequence). The CDR3 consists of 16 residues. Unmatched junction bases numbered 9, after V lost 2 bases and J lost 6 bases. CDR3 loop: CATSRPTGEGRQPQHF. The CDR3 DNA reads TGTGCCACCAGCAGACCGACAGGGGAAGGGCGTCAGCCCCAGCATTTT.

This clone was counted once. The rearrangement joins TRBV5-4 to TRBJ1-2, with a weak D call TRBD1 (5 bases). This CDR3 has 15 residues. The germline V gene has CDR1 SGHNT and CDR2 YYREEE (reference sequence). Trimming stripped 5 bases from V and 0 bases from J, with 14 bases between. The chain's CDR3 is CASRPGTITNYGYTF. The CDR3 DNA sequence: TGTGCCAGCAGACCCGGGACTATTACTAACTATGGCTACACCTTC.

The genes are TRBV18 and TRBJ1-1, with D possibly being TRBD1 (5 bases). This CDR3 region has 16 residues. Looked up from germline, CDR1 is KGHSH and CDR2 is LQKENI. Trimming removed 0 bases from V and 5 bases from J, with 16 bases in between. The CDR3 coding sequence is TGTGCCAGCTCACCACCGGTGGGGGTTCAGAGGACTGAAGCTTTCTTT. Translated: CASSPPVGVQRTEAFF.

V gene TRBV6-1 combines with J gene TRBJ1-5; TRBD1 is a possible D gene (5 bases). With 2 bases removed from V and 7 bases from J, the gap between germline ends came to 12 bases. Per germline, CDR1 MNHNS and CDR2 SASEGT. CDR3 size: 14 residues. This chain's CDR3 is CASSESTGRQPQHF. In DNA form, the CDR3 reads TGTGCCAGCAGTGAATCTACAGGCCGACAGCCCCAGCATTTT.

The chain has TRBV7-9 and TRBJ2-3; tentatively, D is TRBD2 (6 bases). CDR1 is SEHNR, CDR2 FQNEAQ, per germline (reference sequence). This CDR3 has 16 amino acids. Deletions cut 5 bases from V and 6 bases from J, with 21 bases between. CDR3 sequence: CASSAKSQRVEDTQYF. The DNA of the CDR3 is TGTGCCAGCAGCGCCAAATCCCAGCGGGTGGAGGATACGCAGTATTTT.

The V call is TRBV5-1, the J call TRBJ1-3; no clear D gene. Germline CDR1 is SGHRS and CDR2 is YFSETQ. With 4 bases removed from V and 2 bases from J, the gap between germline ends came to 10 bases. This CDR3 has 14 residues. CDR3 region: CASSLESTGNTIYF. CDR3 DNA: TGCGCCAGCAGCCTCGAGTCCACTGGAAACACCATATATTTT.

At least ten counts were recorded for this clone. V is TRBV7-2 and J is TRBJ2-2; no clear D. CDR3 length: 14 residues. The germline gives CDR1 SGHTA, CDR2 FQGNSA. The V gene lost 2 bases and the J gene lost 7 bases, with 11 bases spanning the gap. The CDR3 reads CASSLRALGGELFF. DNA for the CDR3: TGTGCCAGCAGCTTAAGGGCCCTTGGCGGGGAGCTGTTTTTT.

This sequence joins TRBV6-1 and TRBJ1-4; D gene unclear. Between the trimmed V and J ends, which lost 7 bases and 0 bases, there was a span of 6 bases. The germline CDR1 and CDR2 sequences are MNHNS and SASEGT. This CDR3 spans 13 amino acids. The DNA for the CDR3 is TGTGCCAGCAAAATTGCAACTAATGAAAAACTGTTTTTT. Protein: CASKIATNEKLFF.

V usage is TRBV7-8 and J usage is TRBJ2-7; D may be TRBD1 or TRBD2 (6 bases each). V was shortened by 3 bases and J by 4 bases, with 16 bases between the two germline ends. The germline CDR1 and CDR2 sequences are SGHVS and FQNEAQ. The CDR3 spans 15 residues. DNA of the CDR3: TGTGCCAGCAGCTTGGGGGGCCAAATTGGGTACGAGCAGTACTTC. Its translation is CASSLGGQIGYEQYF. Looking up the rest from reference TRBV7-8 and TRBJ2-7 gives the full variable domain: GAGVSQSPRYKVAKRGQDVALRCDPISGHVSLFWYQQALGQGPEFLTYFQNEAQLDKSGLPSDRFFAERPEGSVSTLKIQRTQQEDSAVYLCASSLGGQIGYEQYFGPGTRLTVT.

The chain uses TRBV7-2 and TRBJ2-2; D ambiguous. Germline loops: CDR1 SGHTA, CDR2 FQGNSA. The length of the CDR3 is 13 residues. V shed 3 bases and J shed 8 bases, with 10 bases lying between them. This chain's CDR3 is CASSLPSSGELFF. The CDR3 nucleotides are TGTGCCAGCAGCTTGCCTTCTTCGGGGGAGCTGTTTTTT.

The rearrangement uses TRBV6-5 and TRBJ2-5; D is unresolved. The CDR3 length is 16 residues. Germline lookup yields CDR1 MNHEY and CDR2 SVGAGI. V was cut by 0 bases and J by 7 bases, with 18 bases left in between. DNA for the CDR3: TGTGCCAGCAGTTACTCGAGCCTTTATCAGGAAGGGACCCAGTACTTC. This codes for CASSYSSLYQEGTQYF.